Listed below are T cell receptor beta chains from one sample, sequenced in a study of cytomegalovirus exposure and HLA in healthy donors. Sequencing used immunoSEQ multiplex PCR; TCRdb keeps in-frame clones, though not all of them. The sample shows around 170,000 clones, about 72% of them seen only once. Sequences were obtained from PBMCs. The receptors stem from a male donor in good health and CMV-seronegative. CDR3s include the opening cysteine and the closing phenylalanine or tryptophan. Each record gives: clone size, D gene, J gene, V gene, CDR3 DNA, CDR3 protein. A D gene is named only where the DNA matches it firmly. Size is stated for part of the rows, as once, few or many counts, or as a class when the clone is expanded.

>NA|TRBD1|TRBJ2-7|TRBV29-1
TGCAGCGTAAGACAGGGCGGCGAGCAGTACTTC
CSVRQGGEQYF
>few|NA|TRBJ1-1|TRBV14
TGTGCCAGCAGCCAAGAAGTGCCGGTTAGTGAAGCTTTCTTT
CASSQEVPVSEAFF
>NA|NA|TRBJ1-5|TRBV6-6
TGTGCCGCAGCGGTTGGCAATCAGCCCCAGCATTTT
CAAAVGNQPQHF
>NA|TRBD2|TRBJ2-3|TRBV5-1
TGCGCCAGCACATATAGCGGGGGCAGCACAGATACGCAGTATTTT
CASTYSGGSTDTQYF
>once|NA|TRBJ2-7|TRBV19
TGTGCCAGTAGTTTGGGACTGGGCTACGAGCAGTACTTC
CASSLGLGYEQYF
>once|NA|TRBJ1-1|TRBV7-2
TGTGCCAGCAGCCCGACCTCGGGATACGTTGAAGCTTTCTTT
CASSPTSGYVEAFF
>NA|NA|TRBJ1-3|TRBV28
TGTGCCAGCAGTGCACAGGGAGCGAGGAACACCATATATTTT
CASSAQGARNTIYF
>NA|NA|TRBJ1-2|TRBV7-8
TGTGCCAGCAGCAAAGGAGCCAGGGCCTATGGCTACACCTTC
CASSKGARAYGYTF
>NA|NA|TRBJ2-7|TRBV2
TGTGCCAGCAGCTTCGACAGTAGCTCCTACGAGCAGTACTTC
CASSFDSSSYEQYF
>NA|NA|TRBJ1-1|TRBV11-2
TGTGCCGGCAGCTTTCAGGGGTCTGAAGCTTTCTTT
CAGSFQGSEAFF
>NA|TRBD2|TRBJ2-7|TRBV7-2
TGTGCCAGCAGCTTAGAATGGTCCGGGGGGAGGGAGCAGTACTTC
CASSLEWSGGREQYF
>NA|NA|TRBJ1-4|TRBV14
TGTGCCAGCAGCCAAAGAAGGAGCGCAACTAATGAAAAACTGTTTTTT
CASSQRRSATNEKLFF
>NA|TRBD1|TRBJ2-5|TRBV7-8
TGTGCCAGCAGCTCCGGACAGGCCTATGGGACCCAGTACTTC
CASSSGQAYGTQYF
>NA|NA|TRBJ2-3|TRBV6-5
TGTGCCAGCAGTTACCGGGCTAGCGGCACAGATACGCAGTATTTT
CASSYRASGTDTQYF
>NA|NA|TRBJ1-3|TRBV7-9
TGTGCCAGCAGCTTGTCAGGTCCTAACTCTGGAAACACCATATATTTT
CASSLSGPNSGNTIYF
>NA|TRBD2|TRBJ2-1|TRBV30
TGTGCCTGGAGTCCACCGGGACTAGTGGTCTCCTACAATGAGCAGTTCTTC
CAWSPPGLVVSYNEQFF
>once|TRBD2|TRBJ2-3|TRBV11-2
TGTGCCAGCGGGGGGCTAGCGGGAGGGAGGGCCCACACAGATACGCAGTATTTT
CASGGLAGGRAHTDTQYF
>NA|TRBD2|TRBJ2-1|TRBV7-7
TGTGCTAGCAGCACGGGACTATTCAATGAGCAGTTCTTC
CASSTGLFNEQFF
>NA|NA|TRBJ1-2|TRBV6-5
TGTGCCAGCAGTGGGATGATCGGGGATGGCTACACCTTC
CASSGMIGDGYTF
>NA|TRBD1|TRBJ2-1|TRBV19
TGTGCCAGTACCATGCAGGGGGCGCAAGCTTACAATGAGCAGTTCTTC
CASTMQGAQAYNEQFF
>NA|TRBD1|TRBJ2-7|TRBV28
TGTGCCAGCAGTGTAGGGGACAGGGCCTACGAGCAGTACTTC
CASSVGDRAYEQYF
>NA|NA|TRBJ1-2|TRBV14
TGTGCCAGCAGCCAAGCCTCAGACTATGGCTACACCTTC
CASSQASDYGYTF
>NA|NA|TRBJ2-1|TRBV19
TGTGCCAGTAGTATACAACGGGGGGCTTACAATGAGCAGTTCTTC
CASSIQRGAYNEQFF
>NA|TRBD2|TRBJ2-5|TRBV5-4
TGTGCCAGCAGCTTGGAACTAGCGGCGGCGGAGACCCAGTACTTC
CASSLELAAAETQYF
>NA|TRBD2|TRBJ2-1|TRBV5-4
TGTGCCAGCAGCTTGCGAGGACTAGCGTCCTACAATGAGCAGTTCTTC
CASSLRGLASYNEQFF
>NA|NA|TRBJ2-5|TRBV10-3
TGTGCCATCTCCCCGGGCGGGGCGGGACAAGAGACCCAGTACTTC
CAISPGGAGQETQYF
>NA|NA|TRBJ1-1|TRBV2
TGTGCCAGCAGTGGCGGACAGATTGGCGAAGCTTTCTTT
CASSGGQIGEAFF
>once|NA|TRBJ2-1|TRBV9
TGTGCCAGCAGCGTAGGGGCTAGGATAGCGAACAATGAGCAGTTCTTC
CASSVGARIANNEQFF
>NA|TRBD1|TRBJ2-6|TRBV10-3
TGTGCCATCAGTGAGCGCGGGACAGGTGGGTCTGGGGCCAACGTCCTGACTTTC
CAISERGTGGSGANVLTF
>NA|TRBD2|TRBJ2-4|TRBV29-1
TGCAGCGGAGACCTTGGGACTAGCGACCGGGGGGGTGTAGCCAAAAACATTCAGTACTTC
CSGDLGTSDRGGVAKNIQYF
>few|TRBD2|TRBJ2-2|TRBV5-1
TGCGCCAGCACTCTTAGCGGGAGGGCAGGAGCGAGCGGGGAGCTGTTTTTT
CASTLSGRAGASGELFF
>NA|NA|TRBJ2-3|TRBV5-1
TGCGCCAGCAGCTTGGGGGGACTGGACGTGGATACGCAGTATTTT
CASSLGGLDVDTQYF
>NA|TRBD2|TRBJ2-3|TRBV11-2
TGTGCCAGCAGCTCGACGACTAGCGGGGGTAGGGATACGCAGTATTTT
CASSSTTSGGRDTQYF
>NA|NA|TRBJ2-5|TRBV11-2
TGTGCCAGCAGCCTTGCCGGGCGGGCCCAAGAGACCCAGTACTTC
CASSLAGRAQETQYF
>NA|TRBD1|TRBJ2-7|TRBV5-1
TGCGCCAGCAGGGTTCAGGGGGCCCCCTCCGAGCAGTACTTC
CASRVQGAPSEQYF
>NA|TRBD2|TRBJ2-1|TRBV7-9
TGTGCCAGCAGCTTAACGGGGGGCTCCTACAATGAGCAGTTCTTC
CASSLTGGSYNEQFF
>few|NA|TRBJ1-6|TRBV7-2
TGTGCCAGCAGCTTCCTATCCTATAATTCACCCCTCCACTTT
CASSFLSYNSPLHF
>NA|TRBD2|TRBJ2-1|TRBV9
TGTGCCAGCAGCCCTAGCGGGAGTCTTTCTTACAATGAGCAGTTCTTC
CASSPSGSLSYNEQFF
>once|NA|TRBJ1-1|TRBV5-1
TGCGCCAGCAGCGCGTTACAGGGCGGGAACACTGAAGCTTTCTTT
CASSALQGGNTEAFF
>NA|NA|TRBJ2-5|TRBV15
TGTGCCACCAGCAGAAAAGGATTACTAACGGAGACCCAGTACTTC
CATSRKGLLTETQYF
>NA|TRBD1|TRBJ2-7|TRBV2
TGTGCCAGCAGGGGGACAGGGGGTAACTACGAGCAGTACTTC
CASRGTGGNYEQYF
>NA|TRBD2|TRBJ2-3|TRBV9
TGTGCCAGCAGCGTAGGGTCTAGCGGGATCACAGATACGCAGTATTTT
CASSVGSSGITDTQYF
>NA|NA|TRBJ2-1|TRBV30
TGTGCCTGGAGAGAGTTGGGCTACGGTGAGCAGTTCTTC
CAWRELGYGEQFF
>once|TRBD1|TRBJ1-2|TRBV19
TGTGCCAGTAGCACGACAGGGTCCAACTATGGCTACACCTTC
CASSTTGSNYGYTF
>NA|NA|TRBJ1-4|TRBV18
TGTGCCAGCTCACCTTCGCGGTTTAATGAAAAACTGTTTTTT
CASSPSRFNEKLFF
>NA|TRBD1|TRBJ2-7|TRBV7-2
TGTGCCAGCAGCTCTGGACAGGCTCAATACGAGCAGTACTTC
CASSSGQAQYEQYF
>NA|NA|TRBJ1-1|TRBV10-3
TGTGCCATCAGTGAGACCGGGACATCCCAGGCCACTGAAGCTTTCTTT
CAISETGTSQATEAFF
>NA|NA|TRBJ1-4|TRBV7-6
TGTGCCAGCAGCTTAGAGGCATCGGGGGGCGCGGGTGAAAAACTGTTTTTT
CASSLEASGGAGEKLFF
>NA|NA|TRBJ2-5|TRBV18
TGTGCCAGCTCACCTAATAGACAAGAGACCCAGTACTTC
CASSPNRQETQYF
>NA|TRBD2|TRBJ2-2|TRBV5-1
TGCGCCAGCAGCTTGGCTCTAGCGGAAGGACCCGGGGAGCTGTTTTTT
CASSLALAEGPGELFF
>NA|NA|TRBJ1-5|TRBV6-1
TGTGCCAGCAGAGAATTTCAGGGTCGTCGTGCCAATCAGCCCCAGCATTTT
CASREFQGRRANQPQHF
>NA|NA|TRBJ2-3|TRBV5-4
TGTGCCAGCAGCTTGGCCCCGACTAGCACAGATACGCAGTATTTT
CASSLAPTSTDTQYF
>NA|TRBD1|TRBJ2-5|TRBV18
TGTGCCAGCTCACCAAGGGGGCGAGGAGAGACCCAGTACTTC
CASSPRGRGETQYF
>NA|NA|TRBJ1-2|TRBV6-5
TGTGCCAGCAGTCAGAGTGGAGAGGGCTACACCTTC
CASSQSGEGYTF